The 26 T cell receptor beta chains in this list originate from one sample, sequenced in a study of blood T cell repertoires in COVID-19. The protocol was immunoSEQ multiplex PCR, while the TCRdb copy is restricted to in-frame clones and leaves out a portion. The sample contains roughly 45,000 clones, around four fifths of which appear only once. Sequenced sample: peripheral blood. Receptor source: a man in his forties or fifties with active COVID-19.

The chain couples TRBV9 to TRBJ2-7; the match to TRBD1 covers 8 bases. CDR3 length: 15 amino acids. Losses at the gene ends were 0 bases for V and 2 bases for J; bases not matched to a gene: 4. Germline V gene lookup returns CDR1 SGDLS and CDR2 YYNGEE. This CDR3 reads CASSVGQGRPYEQYF. In DNA, the CDR3 is TGTGCCAGCAGCGTAGGACAGGGGCGACCCTACGAGCAGTACTTC.

There are a few counts of this clone. The chain links TRBV7-9 to TRBJ1-2; D remains ambiguous. This CDR3 has 12 amino acids. CDR1 is SEHNR, CDR2 FQNEAQ, per germline (reference sequence). Between the trimmed V and J ends, which lost 1 base and 5 bases, there was a span of 5 bases. CDR3 protein: CASSLVAYGYTF. CDR3 nucleotide sequence: TGTGCCAGCAGCTTAGTAGCGTATGGCTACACCTTC.

The V and J genes are TRBV7-2 and TRBJ2-3, with D possibly matching TRBD2 (6 bases). This CDR3 region has 14 residues. V was clipped by 6 bases and J by 0 bases, with 10 bases between them. Germline CDR1 reads SGHTA; CDR2 reads FQGNSA. The chain's CDR3 is CASRGGLSTDTQYF. The CDR3 DNA sequence: TGTGCCAGCAGGGGGGGACTTAGCACAGATACGCAGTATTTT.

The CDR3, as DNA: TGTGCCAGCAGTGAAGGCGAATTCTACGAGCAGTACTTC. This translates into CASSEGEFYEQYF. This chain uses TRBV6-1 with TRBJ2-7, with D unresolved. The CDR3 is made up of 13 amino acids. Germline lookup yields CDR1 MNHNS and CDR2 SASEGT. V was shortened by 1 base and J by 3 bases, with 7 bases between the two germline ends.

This clone showed up just once. V usage is TRBV3-1 (or the pseudogene TRBV3-2) and J usage is TRBJ2-7; tentative D call: TRBD2 (5 bases). The CDR3 consists of 15 residues. Germline CDR1 LGHDT, CDR2 YNNKEL (reference sequence). Trimming cost V 6 bases and J 7 bases, with 22 bases left between them. CDR3 sequence (DNA): TGTGCCAGCAGTTCGCGGGCATCCCGTTGGGGTGAGCAGTACTTC. Encoded protein: CASSSRASRWGEQYF.

This clone was seen just once. The chain carries TRBV5-6 and TRBJ2-1, with D possibly TRBD2 on 6 matching bases. V lost 2 bases and J 10 bases, leaving 16 bases between the germline ends. CDR1 is SGHDT, CDR2 YYEEEE, per germline. The CDR3 totals 14 residues. CDR3 amino acids: CASSLGREVLEQFF. CDR3 coding DNA: TGTGCCAGCAGCTTAGGCAGGGAGGTTTTGGAGCAGTTCTTC.

The V call is TRBV5-5, the J call TRBJ1-4, with D possibly TRBD1 on 5 matching bases. Trimming removed 0 bases from V and 3 bases from J, with 12 bases in between. The CDR3 extends over 16 amino acids. Germline loops: CDR1 SGHKS, CDR2 YYEKEE (reference sequence). DNA of the CDR3: TGTGCCAGCAGCTTGGATGGGCGGGGGGCTAATGAAAAACTGTTTTTT. It encodes CASSLDGRGANEKLFF.

The chain combines TRBV5-1 with TRBJ2-3; 7 bases fit TRBD2. The CDR3 has 15 residues. J gave up 1 base and V 1 base, and 3 bases lay outside the gene matches. Germline CDR1 and CDR2: SGHRS and YFSETQ. In DNA, the CDR3 is TGCGCCAGCAGCTTGCCGCTAGCGGGCACAGATACGCAGTATTTT. Protein product: CASSLPLAGTDTQYF.

The table lists this clone with a few counts. The rearrangement links TRBV7-2 to TRBJ2-7, with a weak D call TRBD2 (6 bases). Trimming left V 2 bases short and J 4 bases short, with 12 bases between. There are 14 residues in the CDR3. Germline V gene lookup returns CDR1 SGHTA and CDR2 FQGNSA. The CDR3 DNA sequence: TGTGCCAGCAGCTTACAAGCGGGCCCGTACGAGCAGTACTTC. Protein product: CASSLQAGPYEQYF.

The genes are TRBV19 and TRBJ2-1, with D perhaps matching TRBD1 (7 bases). There are 15 residues in the CDR3. The V gene lost 5 bases and the J gene lost 6 bases, with 17 bases spanning the gap. From germline, CDR1 is LNHDA and CDR2 SQIVND (reference sequence). As DNA, the CDR3 is TGTGCCAGTAGTGGGGAGGCAGGGGGTCTCAATGAGCAGTTCTTC. This translates into CASSGEAGGLNEQFF.

The V and J genes are TRBV10-3 and TRBJ1-2, with TRBD1 as a possible D gene (5 bases). Per germline, CDR1 ENHRY and CDR2 SYGVKD. CDR3 size: 15 residues. V dropped 4 bases and J dropped 0 bases, with 12 bases sitting between them. The DNA for the CDR3 is TGTGCCATCAGTGGGCCTACAGGATCTAACTATGGCTACACCTTC. It specifies CAISGPTGSNYGYTF.

This chain joins TRBV28 and TRBJ2-7; perhaps TRBD1 as D (5 bases). Trimming removed 3 bases from V and 3 bases from J, with 12 bases in between. The CDR3 consists of 14 residues. CDR1 MDHEN and CDR2 SYDVKM come from the germline V gene. CDR3 amino acids: CASSFGQSFYEQYF. The CDR3, as DNA: TGTGCCAGCAGTTTCGGACAAAGCTTCTACGAGCAGTACTTC.

The chain recombines TRBV3-1 (or the pseudogene TRBV3-2) with TRBJ2-1, with D tentatively TRBD2 (7 bases). Between the trimmed V and J ends, which lost 4 bases and 7 bases, there was a span of 14 bases. The germline gives CDR1 LGHDT, CDR2 YNNKEL (reference sequence). The length of the CDR3 is 14 residues. The CDR3 DNA reads as TGTGCCAGCAGCCTGGGGGGGCCCGGGAATGAGCAGTTCTTC. It encodes CASSLGGPGNEQFF.

This clone was seen once. The chain has TRBV27 and TRBJ2-1; 7 bases fit TRBD1. CDR3 size: 14 residues. J gave up 7 bases and V 8 bases, and 11 bases lay outside the gene matches. Germline lookup yields CDR1 MNHEY and CDR2 SMNVEV (reference sequence). This chain's CDR3 is CASGSQGDWNEQFF. The CDR3, as DNA: TGTGCCAGCGGAAGTCAGGGGGATTGGAATGAGCAGTTCTTC.

V usage is TRBV16 and J usage is TRBJ1-5; tentative D call: TRBD1 (5 bases). Deletions cut 3 bases from V and 4 bases from J, with 10 bases between. Germline loops: CDR1 KGHSY, CDR2 FQNENV. The CDR3 is 14 amino acids. This CDR3 reads CASSQQGLNQPQHF. The DNA of the CDR3 is TGTGCCAGCAGCCAGCAGGGACTAAATCAGCCCCAGCATTTT.

The chain joins TRBV5-1 to TRBJ2-7, with D tentatively TRBD2 (5 bases). V gave up 0 bases and J gave up 0 bases, with 7 bases separating them. From germline, CDR1 is SGHRS and CDR2 YFSETQ. CDR3 length: 14 residues. CDR3 in amino acids: CASSLVTSSYEQYF. In nucleotides, the CDR3 is TGCGCCAGCAGCTTGGTTACTAGCTCCTACGAGCAGTACTTC.

The V call is TRBV7-2, the J call TRBJ1-3; D might be TRBD1 (5 bases). CDR3 length: 16 residues. V was cut by 5 bases and J by 3 bases, with 17 bases left in between. Germline lookup yields CDR1 SGHTA and CDR2 FQGNSA. The CDR3 DNA reads as TGTGCCAGCAGCCCGAGGGGAGCCGGGAGTGGAAACACCATATATTTT. This encodes CASSPRGAGSGNTIYF. Full variable domain (outside the CDR3, taken from reference TRBV7-2 and TRBJ1-3): GAGVSQSPSNKVTEKGKDVELRCDPISGHTALYWYRQSLGQGLEFLIYFQGNSAPDKSGLPSDRFSAERTGGSVSTLTIQRTQQEDSAVYLCASSPRGAGSGNTIYFGEGSWLTVV.

The chain recombines TRBV27 with TRBJ2-7, with 10 bases matching TRBD2. With V trimmed by 5 bases and J by 13 bases, 11 bases remained unmatched. Germline V gene sequence: CDR1 MNHEY, CDR2 SMNVEV (reference sequence). The length of the CDR3 is 13 residues. The CDR3: CASSPRTSGDIYF. DNA for the CDR3: TGTGCCAGCAGTCCTCGGACTAGCGGCGATATTTACTTC.

The chain recombines TRBV29-1 with TRBJ2-1, with 8 bases identical to TRBD2. This CDR3 has 14 amino acids. With 2 bases clipped from V and 6 bases from J, the junction kept 6 bases outside the gene matches. CDR1 and CDR2 from the germline V gene are SQVTM and ANQGSEA. The CDR3 coding sequence is TGCAGCGTTGAAATCAGCGGGAGAGGCAATGAGCAGTTCTTC. The encoded protein is CSVEISGRGNEQFF.

V gene TRBV9 combines with J gene TRBJ2-1; TRBD2 aligns across 7 bases. V gave up 3 bases and J gave up 10 bases; unmatched junction bases: 22. The germline V gene encodes CDR1 SGDLS and CDR2 YYNGEE. The CDR3 totals 18 residues. The CDR3: CASSEHPSVGGTTSEQFF. In nucleotides, the CDR3 is TGTGCCAGCAGCGAACACCCCAGTGTGGGAGGGACTACATCCGAGCAGTTCTTC.

This clone was observed once. This chain connects TRBV9 to TRBJ2-1; TRBD2 aligns across 7 bases. This CDR3 region has 15 residues. The V and J ends lost 0 bases and 4 bases, in that order; junction bases with no gene match: 4. Germline V gene lookup returns CDR1 SGDLS and CDR2 YYNGEE. CDR3 protein: CASSVASSGYNEQFF. The CDR3 DNA reads as TGTGCCAGCAGCGTAGCGAGTAGCGGGTACAATGAGCAGTTCTTC.

V gene TRBV4-1 combines with J gene TRBJ1-2; maybe TRBD1 (6 bases). Germline V gene data show CDR1 as MGHRA and CDR2 as YSYEKL. This CDR3 has 15 amino acids. Trimming pared 0 bases from V and 1 base from J, leaving 9 bases between. The CDR3 loop is CASSQEGQLNYGYTF. The CDR3 nucleotides read TGCGCCAGCAGCCAAGAAGGACAGCTTAACTATGGCTACACCTTC.

Concerning this clone: At one boundary the junction diverges from the germline segment, which might be a read error. V usage is TRBV7-2 and J usage is TRBJ2-1; 14 bases map to TRBD2. CDR1 is SGHTA and CDR2 is FQGNSA in the germline V gene. This CDR3 comprises 17 residues. CDR3 sequence: CASRLGTSGSSVYEQFF. The DNA of the CDR3 is TGTGCCAGCAGATTAGGGACTAGCGGGAGCTCAGTCTATGAGCAGTTCTTC.

The chain links TRBV6-4 to TRBJ1-1; a possible D gene is TRBD1 (6 bases). The CDR3 has 15 amino acids. Germline V gene lookup returns CDR1 MRHNA and CDR2 SNTAGT. V lost 3 bases to trimming and J lost 4 bases, with 15 bases between them. Here the CDR3 reads CASSESGGAATEAFF. CDR3 in DNA: TGTGCCAGCAGTGAGTCTGGGGGCGCGGCCACTGAAGCTTTCTTT.

The chain employs TRBV6-1 and TRBJ1-2, with TRBD1 matching over 9 bases. The germline V gene has CDR1 MNHNS and CDR2 SASEGT. The CDR3 is made up of 15 amino acids. The junction had 3 bases not matched to a gene; V was cut back by 3 bases and J by 1 base. CDR3 residues: CASSDRDRDNYGYTF. The CDR3 DNA follows: TGTGCCAGCAGTGATCGGGACAGGGATAACTATGGCTACACCTTC.

The chain is built from TRBV28 and TRBJ1-2; TRBD1 aligns across 9 bases. The junction had 11 bases not matched to a gene; V was cut back by 6 bases and J by 6 bases. Germline lookup yields CDR1 MDHEN and CDR2 SYDVKM. The CDR3 extends over 15 amino acids. Here the CDR3 reads CASSFTGTGRDGYTF. The DNA for the CDR3 is TGTGCCAGCAGCTTTACCGGGACAGGGCGGGATGGCTACACCTTC.